The clone carrying this TCR beta chain was counted a single time. The repertoire was sequenced with immunoSEQ multiplex PCR; TCRdb's copy has only in-frame clones and lacks some. Among 65,000 to 75,000 clones listed, roughly 87% were seen once. There are 12 residues in the CDR3. Between the trimmed V and J ends, which lost 6 bases and 1 base, there was a span of 6 bases. Germline CDR1 and CDR2: KGHSH and LQKENI. The data stem from a study of control samples from healthy donors and cancer patients. Sequences were obtained from blood. This TCR was sampled from a woman between 50 and 59 years old in good health. The chain joins TRBV18 to TRBJ1-2; no reliable D call. The CDR3 region has the DNA TGTGCCAGCTCCCTAGATAACTATGGCTACACCTTC. It codes for CASSLDNYGYTF.